Each of the 29 T cell receptor beta chains below was sequenced from the same sample in a study of spatial heterogeneity in lung cancer. TCRdb re-called the 5' RACE reads through MiXCR, storing one row per CDR3 protein. The table has 9,000 to 10,000 distinct CDR3 sequences, about 13% seen once. Time point meaning: sample taken at primary tumor resection. These receptors are not linked to any known antigen. Findings and limits, study-wide: Counts of expanded intratumoral alpha and beta TCRs tracked tumor mutation counts.

The sequenced sample was lung tumor tissue, obtained at surgery. The receptor set was obtained from a male donor with early-stage non-small cell lung cancer.

This clonotype was recorded at least ten times. The library was built for alpha chains, so this beta chain is an off-target read and its size means little. The chain joins TRBV3-1 to TRBJ2-7; D perhaps matches TRBD2 (6 bases). V lost 5 bases and J 3 bases, leaving 11 bases between the germline ends. The CDR3 contains 13 residues. CDR1 and CDR2 from the germline V gene are LGHDT and YNNKEL (reference sequence). CDR3 in amino acids: CASSYFGGYEQYF. The DNA of the CDR3 is TGTGCCAGCAGCTATTTCGGGGGCTACGAGCAGTACTTC.

This clonotype was found many times. Being off target in a library aimed at alpha chains, this beta chain has a size of little meaning. This chain connects TRBV2 to TRBJ2-2, with D perhaps given as TRBD1 or TRBD2 (5 bases each). From germline, CDR1 is SNHLY and CDR2 FYNNEI. The CDR3 contains 16 residues. Trimming shortened V by 5 bases and J by 0 bases, and 13 bases separated the two germline ends. The CDR3 DNA sequence: TGTGCCAGCAGTTCTTGGGGGTTCGCGAACACCGGGGAGCTGTTTTTT. It is translated as CASSSWGFANTGELFF.

This clonotype occurred many times. Found in a library prepared for alpha chains, this beta chain is an off-target read, and its abundance has little meaning. This chain joins TRBV12-3 or TRBV12-4 and TRBJ2-6; D remains ambiguous. This CDR3 has 15 amino acids. The V and J ends lost 7 bases and 0 bases respectively, with 10 bases between them. CDR3 DNA: TGTGCCAGCACCGTCGGTAGCTCTGGGGCCAACGTCCTGACTTTC. Protein: CASTVGSSGANVLTF.

Ten or more counts support this clonotype. This beta chain slipped into a library made for alpha chains as a stray read, so its size is not meaningful. This chain joins TRBV11-2 and TRBJ2-1; no clear D. The CDR3 has 14 amino acids. V was trimmed by 1 base and J by 9 bases, leaving 13 bases between them. Germline values: CDR1 SGHAT, CDR2 FQNNGV. The CDR3 DNA follows: TGTGCCAGCAGCTTAGTTTTCGGGTATGGTGAGCAGTTCTTC. Translation: CASSLVFGYGEQFF. Based on the CDR3 plus reference TRBV11-2 and TRBJ2-1, the full variable domain is EAGVAQSPRYKIIEKRQSVAFWCNPISGHATLYWYQQILGQGPKLLIQFQNNGVVDDSQLPKDRFSAERLKGVDSTLKIQPAKLEDSAVYLCASSLVFGYGEQFFGPGTRLTVL.

This clonotype appeared many times. The size of this beta chain means little, since it is a stray read in a library made for alpha chains. The chain carries TRBV29-1 and TRBJ2-2; tentatively, D is TRBD1 (6 bases). Germline-derived CDR1 and CDR2 are SQVTM and ANQGSEA. V lost 4 bases to trimming and J lost 1 base, with 10 bases between them. This CDR3 has 14 residues. Here the CDR3 reads CSVVQGWNTGELFF. In nucleotides, the CDR3 is TGCAGCGTTGTACAGGGTTGGAACACCGGGGAGCTGTTTTTT.

This clonotype is medium-sized (0.01 to 0.1%) in the sample. Since the library was made to target alpha chains, this beta chain is a stray read and its abundance is not meaningful. J is TRBJ2-7 and V is TRBV9; 8 nucleotides match TRBD2. V gave up 4 bases and J gave up 0 bases; unmatched junction bases: 3. Germline CDR1 is SGDLS and CDR2 is YYNGEE. The CDR3 covers 14 residues. CDR3 DNA: TGTGCCAGCAGCCCCGGGACTAGCTCCTACGAGCAGTACTTC. It translates to CASSPGTSSYEQYF.

A remark on this clonotype: This beta chain turned up in a library designed for alpha chains; as an off-target read, its abundance says little. J is TRBJ2-2 and V is TRBV5-1; 9 bases are a match to TRBD1. CDR3 size: 15 residues. J was trimmed by 6 bases and V by 4 bases; bases with no gene match: 7. The germline CDR1 and CDR2 sequences are SGHRS and YFSETQ. CDR3 protein: CASSPGQGYSGELFF. The CDR3 region has the DNA TGCGCCAGCAGCCCGGGACAGGGTTACTCCGGGGAGCTGTTTTTT.

This clonotype was seen repeatedly, ten times or more. Because the library targeted alpha chains, this beta chain is an off-target read whose size means little. The chain links TRBV10-3 to TRBJ2-5; D is ambiguous. The V and J ends lost 0 bases and 1 base respectively, with 3 bases between them. The CDR3 spans 13 residues. Looked up from germline, CDR1 is ENHRY and CDR2 is SYGVKD. The chain's CDR3 is CAISESSQETQYF. As DNA, the CDR3 is TGTGCCATCAGTGAGTCTAGCCAAGAGACCCAGTACTTC.

This clonotype was seen ten or more times. A library prepared for alpha chains yielded this beta chain as an off-target read; its size is of little meaning. The chain employs TRBV11-3 and TRBJ2-2; possibly TRBD1 for D (6 bases). V shed 1 base and J shed 6 bases, with 6 bases lying between them. Germline values: CDR1 SGHNT, CDR2 YENEEA. CDR3 size: 13 residues. In nucleotides, the CDR3 is TGTGCCAGCAGCTTAGGGACAGCCGGGGAGCTGTTTTTT. It encodes CASSLGTAGELFF.

This clonotype was counted ten times or more. Found in a library prepared for alpha chains, this beta chain is an off-target read, and its abundance has little meaning. The V call is TRBV5-6, the J call TRBJ2-1; TRBD2 agrees at 7 bases. CDR1 is SGHDT and CDR2 is YYEEEE in the germline V gene. This CDR3 is built from 14 residues. V was pared by 2 bases and J by 9 bases, with 8 bases of the junction left unmatched. In DNA, the CDR3 is TGTGCCAGCAGCTTTTCCTCGAGCGGGATTGAGCAGTTCTTC. This translates into CASSFSSSGIEQFF.

This clonotype was counted ten times or more. The library was prepared for alpha chains; this beta chain is a stray read, so its frequency means little. The genes are TRBV3-1 and TRBJ2-7; 8 bases are a match to TRBD2. The CDR3 contains 18 residues. Trimming took 4 bases from V and 0 from J; bases not matched to a gene: 14. The germline gives CDR1 LGHDT, CDR2 YNNKEL (reference sequence). The CDR3 spells CASSLTDPLAALSYEQYF. The CDR3 coding sequence is TGTGCCAGCAGCCTCACGGACCCACTAGCGGCACTCTCCTACGAGCAGTACTTC.

Comment on this clonotype: This beta chain represents an off-target read in a library built for alpha chains; its size is of limited meaning. The chain employs TRBV6-5 and TRBJ2-2; no clear D gene. This CDR3 spans 13 amino acids. V dropped 6 bases and J dropped 4 bases, with 9 bases sitting between them. The germline CDR1 and CDR2 sequences are MNHEY and SVGAGI. The chain's CDR3 is CASSYLGTGELFF. The CDR3 nucleotides are TGTGCCAGCAGCTACCTGGGCACCGGGGAGCTGTTTTTT.

This clonotype was detected ten times or more. Since the library was made to target alpha chains, this beta chain is a stray read and its abundance is not meaningful. V gene TRBV20-1 combines with J gene TRBJ2-3; TRBD2 agrees at 7 bases. This CDR3 is 16 amino acids long. V trimming: 0 bases; J trimming: 0 bases; junction bases outside the gene matches: 6. Germline V CDR1 and CDR2: DFQATT, SNEGSKA (reference sequence). The DNA of the CDR3 is TGCAGTGCTAGAGATACCCCTAGCGGTAGCACAGATACGCAGTATTTT. As protein: CSARDTPSGSTDTQYF.

A remark on this clonotype: Since it is a stray read in a library aimed at alpha chains, this beta chain has a size that is not meaningful. CDR3 sequence: CASSSLRTSGMNTGELFF. CDR3 in DNA: TGTGCCAGCAGTTCACTCCGGACTAGCGGGATGAACACCGGGGAGCTGTTTTTT. The chain has TRBV28 and TRBJ2-2; 12 bases are shared with TRBD2. V shed 4 bases, J shed 1 base, and the junction held 7 bases outside the gene matches. From germline, CDR1 is MDHEN and CDR2 SYDVKM. The CDR3 sequence is 18 residues long.

In regard to this clonotype: This beta chain is a stray sequence in a library constructed for alpha chains; its clone size is not meaningful. The J gene is TRBJ2-1, the V gene TRBV29-1, with 9 bases that match TRBD2. V trimming: 7 bases; J trimming: 5 bases; junction bases outside the gene matches: 3. The CDR3 has 12 residues. Germline V gene data show CDR1 as SQVTM and CDR2 as ANQGSEA. The CDR3 sequence: CSASGDHNEQFF. The CDR3 DNA reads TGCAGCGCTAGCGGGGACCACAATGAGCAGTTCTTC.

Many counts were recorded for this clonotype. The library was prepared for alpha chains; this beta chain is a stray read, so its frequency means little. The chain couples TRBV2 to TRBJ1-4, with 7 bases identical to TRBD1. This CDR3 contains 13 residues. V shed 5 bases and J 7 bases; nucleotides not matched to a gene: 4. The germline CDR1 and CDR2 sequences are SNHLY and FYNNEI. The CDR3 loop reads CASSTGVFEKLFF. DNA of the CDR3: TGTGCCAGCAGTACAGGGGTCTTTGAAAAACTGTTTTTT.

The sample holds many counts of this clonotype. The library was built for alpha chains, so this beta chain is an off-target read and its size means little. In nucleotides, the CDR3 is TGTGCCAGCAGCACCGGGACTAACTATGGCTACACCTTC. It is translated as CASSTGTNYGYTF. This sequence joins TRBV6-2 or TRBV6-3 and TRBJ1-2; D gene unclear. Trimming left V 6 bases short and J 0 bases short, with 8 bases between. CDR3 size: 13 residues. Germline V CDR1 and CDR2: MNHEY, SVGEGT.

This clonotype was seen ten or more times. The library was designed around alpha chains, so this beta chain is a stray read whose abundance carries little weight. This rearrangement joins TRBV14 to TRBJ1-4; D is unresolved. Trimming shortened V by 4 bases and J by 2 bases, and 11 bases separated the two germline ends. The CDR3 spans 15 residues. Germline V gene sequence: CDR1 SGHDN, CDR2 FVKESK. DNA for the CDR3: TGTGCCAGCAGCCGTCAGACGGCGACTAATGAAAAACTGTTTTTT. Protein: CASSRQTATNEKLFF.

By sample fraction, this clonotype is large (0.1 to 1%). The library was designed around alpha chains, so this beta chain is a stray read whose abundance carries little weight. The genes are TRBV6-2 or TRBV6-3 and TRBJ2-5, with 8 bases matching TRBD2. Germline CDR1 MNHEY, CDR2 SVGEGT. The CDR3 length is 13 residues. V shed 5 bases and J 4 bases; nucleotides not matched to a gene: 3. The CDR3 sequence: CASSPTSGETQYF. In DNA form, the CDR3 reads TGTGCCAGCAGTCCTACTAGCGGAGAGACCCAGTACTTC.

Relative to its sample, this clonotype is medium-sized. This beta chain lies outside the target of a library built for alpha chains; its clone size means little. This sequence joins TRBV29-1 and TRBJ2-4; D is undetermined. The CDR3 is made up of 13 amino acids. The germline gives CDR1 SQVTM, CDR2 ANQGSEA. Between the trimmed V and J ends, which lost 4 bases and 6 bases, there was a span of 13 bases. CDR3 nucleotides: TGCAGCGTTGTACCCAGCGTTGGAAACATTCAGTACTTC. It encodes CSVVPSVGNIQYF.

The sample holds many counts of this clonotype. This beta chain appears as a stray read in a library generated for alpha chains; its size is not informative. V gene TRBV7-8 combines with J gene TRBJ2-7; 12 bases align to TRBD2. J gave up 4 bases and V 1 base, and 2 bases lay outside the gene matches. Germline CDR1 SGHVS, CDR2 FQNEAQ. This CDR3 has 15 residues. CDR3 residues: CASSLVLAGGYEQYF. CDR3 sequence (DNA): TGTGCCAGCAGCTTAGTACTAGCGGGAGGATACGAGCAGTACTTC.

In its sample, this clonotype was seen many times. Within a library made for alpha chains, this beta chain is off target, and its count is uninformative. This chain links TRBV18 with TRBJ2-3, with D perhaps TRBD1 (6 bases). CDR1 and CDR2 from the germline V gene are KGHSH and LQKENI. There are 14 residues in the CDR3. V was shortened by 4 bases and J by 1 base, with 9 bases between the two germline ends. The chain's CDR3 is CASSLRQGTDTQYF. The CDR3 nucleotides are TGTGCCAGCTCACTCCGACAGGGCACAGATACGCAGTATTTT.

This clonotype was seen at least ten times. For a library built for alpha chains, this beta chain is a stray read; little rests on its size. The V call is TRBV10-1, the J call TRBJ2-4; the D is unclear. V was shortened by 7 bases and J by 4 bases, with 20 bases between the two germline ends. Germline CDR1 WNHNN, CDR2 SYGVQD (reference sequence). The CDR3 is 16 amino acids. This CDR3 reads CASNPGLPPKKNIQYF. CDR3 bases: TGCGCCAGCAACCCGGGCCTCCCCCCCAAGAAAAACATTCAGTACTTC.

This clonotype has ten or more counts. For a library built for alpha chains, this beta chain is a stray read; little rests on its size. This chain connects TRBV12-3 or TRBV12-4 to TRBJ2-7; 9 nucleotides agree with TRBD1. There are 12 residues in the CDR3. V lost 6 bases and J lost 5; bases outside the gene matches: 2. This chain's CDR3 is CASRQGADEQYF. The CDR3 DNA reads as TGTGCCAGCAGACAGGGGGCGGACGAGCAGTACTTC.

This clonotype was seen ten or more times. This beta chain is a stray sequence in a library constructed for alpha chains; its clone size is not meaningful. The chain carries TRBV4-1 and TRBJ1-5; D gene unclear. The germline V gene encodes CDR1 MGHRA and CDR2 YSYEKL. V was shortened by 0 bases and J by 3 bases, with 6 bases between the two germline ends. The length of the CDR3 is 14 residues. CDR3 protein: CASSQEFVNQPQHF. Written as DNA, the CDR3 is TGCGCCAGCAGCCAAGAATTCGTCAATCAGCCCCAGCATTTT.

This clonotype has at least ten counts. Little can be read into the size of this beta chain, an off-target read in a library designed for alpha chains. V is TRBV19 and J is TRBJ2-2; 11 bases are shared with TRBD2. The CDR3 sequence is 17 residues long. Germline V gene data show CDR1 as LNHDA and CDR2 as SQIVND (reference sequence). V was pared by 2 bases and J by 2 bases, with 4 bases of the junction left unmatched. The CDR3 bases are TGTGCCAGTAGTATACAACTAGCGGGGGTCAACACCGGGGAGCTGTTTTTT. Residues: CASSIQLAGVNTGELFF.

This clonotype occurred many times. For a library built for alpha chains, this beta chain is a stray read; little rests on its size. The J gene is TRBJ1-5, the V gene TRBV27; no clear D. The CDR3 contains 13 residues. Trimming removed 3 bases at V and 8 bases at J, with 11 bases between. Germline V gene sequence: CDR1 MNHEY, CDR2 SMNVEV (reference sequence). The CDR3 here is CASSFGPAEPQHF. CDR3 sequence (DNA): TGTGCCAGCAGTTTTGGCCCAGCGGAGCCCCAGCATTTT.

This clonotype was recorded many times. This beta chain was picked up by a library intended for alpha chains and is off target, so its count carries little meaning. V is TRBV7-3 and J is TRBJ2-1; TRBD2 is a possible D gene (5 bases). V was shortened by 5 bases and J by 0 bases, with 14 bases between the two germline ends. From germline, CDR1 is SGHTA and CDR2 FQGTGA. This CDR3 has 16 amino acids. The CDR3 coding sequence is TGTGCCAGCAGCCCCACCGGACTTCGCTCCTACAATGAGCAGTTCTTC. It specifies CASSPTGLRSYNEQFF.

This clonotype has at least ten counts. Since it is a stray read in a library aimed at alpha chains, this beta chain has a size that is not meaningful. The rearrangement joins TRBV11-2 to TRBJ2-7; TRBD1 aligns across 10 bases. Germline V gives CDR1 SGHAT, CDR2 FQNNGV. This CDR3 has 14 residues. V dropped 6 bases and J dropped 4; count of bases not matched to a gene: 6. The CDR3 region is CASSNRDRGYEQYF. The CDR3 region has the DNA TGTGCCAGCAGTAACCGGGACAGGGGATACGAGCAGTACTTC. The full variable domain, completed using reference TRBV11-2 and TRBJ2-7, is EAGVAQSPRYKIIEKRQSVAFWCNPISGHATLYWYQQILGQGPKLLIQFQNNGVVDDSQLPKDRFSAERLKGVDSTLKIQPAKLEDSAVYLCASSNRDRGYEQYFGPGTRLTVT.